The next 19 T cell receptor beta chains were all read from a single sample in a study of early T cells in non-severe SARS-CoV-2 infection. TCRdb called the 5' RACE reads again in MiXCR, with one record for every CDR3 protein. The profile shows roughly 69,000 distinct CDR3 sequences, about 9.4% of them singletons. The sequenced material came from whole blood. Receptors originate from an adult who was a healthcare worker with PCR-confirmed SARS-CoV-2 infection or an uninfected control (not recorded which).

There are many counts of this clonotype. The rearrangement joins TRBV7-2 to TRBJ2-5, with D possibly matching TRBD2 (5 bases). Germline V gives CDR1 SGHTA, CDR2 FQGNSA. The CDR3 extends over 14 amino acids. Trimming took off 1 base at V and 2 bases at J, with 8 bases between the two ends. DNA for the CDR3: TGTGCCAGCAGCTTAGGCCGGGAACAAGAGACCCAGTACTTC. This encodes CASSLGREQETQYF.

This clonotype was observed at least ten times. The J gene is TRBJ2-5, the V gene TRBV12-3 or TRBV12-4, with D hard to call. V lost 2 bases, J lost 7 bases, and 11 bases lay in between. The CDR3 runs to 13 residues. CDR3 DNA sequence: TGTGCCAGCAGTTTAAGTCAGACCATGACCCAGTACTTC. It codes for CASSLSQTMTQYF.

The chain couples TRBV14 to TRBJ2-1; D ambiguous. This CDR3 has 17 residues. CDR1 is SGHDN, CDR2 FVKESK, per germline. Trimming left V 5 bases short and J 1 base short, with 18 bases between. The CDR3 DNA is TGTGCCAGCAGCTGGGTCAAGTACGACGGATCCTACAATGAGCAGTTCTTC. Translation: CASSWVKYDGSYNEQFF.

This clonotype came up many times. In DNA form, the CDR3 reads TGTGCCAGCAGCTTAGAAACAGGGTCAACCAATTCTTATGAGCAGTTCTTC. Protein sequence: CASSLETGSTNSYEQFF. The genes are TRBV7-6 and TRBJ2-1; weak D call: TRBD1 (6 bases). The CDR3 totals 17 residues. V was clipped by 1 base and J by 8 bases, with 21 bases between them. Germline CDR1 SGHVS, CDR2 FNYEAQ.

The chain joins TRBV7-9 to TRBJ1-1; the D gene is possibly TRBD1 (6 bases). The ends were cut back, 4 bases at V and 0 bases at J, with 9 bases in the middle. CDR1 is SEHNR, CDR2 FQNEAQ, per germline (reference sequence). The CDR3 runs 14 residues. The CDR3 coding sequence is TGTGCCAGCAGCTCCGGACAGTTGAACACTGAAGCTTTCTTT. This gives the protein CASSSGQLNTEAFF.

Regarding this clonotype: A much larger clone differs by one base, so this may be a read error. This chain joins TRBV6-1 and TRBJ2-1; D unresolved. The CDR3 spans 11 residues. Per the germline V gene, CDR1 is MNHNS and CDR2 is SASEGT. CDR3 protein: CASSFWGEQSF. Written as DNA, the CDR3 is TGTGCCAGCAGTTTCTGGGGTGAGCAGTCCTTC.

This clonotype has ten or more counts. J is TRBJ2-1 and V is TRBV2; 8 bases fit TRBD2. This CDR3 contains 17 residues. The junction had 15 bases not matched to a gene; V was cut back by 6 bases and J by 5 bases. Germline loops: CDR1 SNHLY, CDR2 FYNNEI. The CDR3 loop reads CASSALWTSYIHNEQFF. The CDR3 nucleotides are TGTGCCAGCAGCGCACTCTGGACTAGCTATATCCACAATGAGCAGTTCTTC.

In its sample, this clonotype is medium-sized. The rearrangement links TRBV5-6 to TRBJ2-1; 16 bases match TRBD2. The V gene's germline CDR1 is SGHDT and CDR2 YYEEEE. This CDR3 comprises 19 residues. Trimming cost V 2 bases and J 2 bases; bases outside gene matches: 7. CDR3 DNA sequence: TGTGCCAGCAGCTTATCGGGACTAGCGGGAGGGGTAACCTACAATGAGCAGTTCTTC. Translating it yields CASSLSGLAGGVTYNEQFF.

This chain connects TRBV5-6 to TRBJ2-1, with TRBD2 matching 7 bases. The CDR3 runs to 14 residues. V lost 4 bases and J lost 7; bases outside the gene matches: 8. Per the germline V gene, CDR1 is SGHDT and CDR2 is YYEEEE. DNA of the CDR3: TGTGCCAGCAGCCTGACTAGCTTCGAGAATGAGCAGTTCTTC. Protein sequence: CASSLTSFENEQFF.

At least ten counts were recorded for this clonotype. The genes are TRBV7-3 and TRBJ2-1; D is possibly TRBD2 (6 bases). The germline CDR1 and CDR2 sequences are SGHTA and FQGTGA. With 1 base removed from V and 6 bases from J, the gap between germline ends came to 13 bases. The CDR3 is 15 residues long. This chain's CDR3 is CASSLSLASVNEQFF. CDR3 coding DNA: TGTGCCAGCAGCTTAAGTCTGGCTAGCGTCAATGAGCAGTTCTTC. Full variable domain (missing parts from reference TRBV7-3 and TRBJ2-1): GAGVSQTPSNKVTEKGKYVELRCDPISGHTALYWYRQSLGQGPEFLIYFQGTGAADDSGLPNDRFFAVRPEGSVSTLKIQRTERGDSAVYLCASSLSLASVNEQFFGPGTRLTVL.

The chain has TRBV6-1 and TRBJ2-3, with 7 bases lining up with TRBD2. V lost 7 bases to trimming and J lost 3 bases; unmatched junction nucleotides: 10. Germline CDR1 MNHNS, CDR2 SASEGT. The length of the CDR3 is 15 residues. The CDR3: CASTPRGRGTDTQYF. The CDR3 coding sequence is TGTGCCAGCACCCCGCGGGGGAGGGGTACAGATACGCAGTATTTT.

This clonotype was detected ten times or more. The chain recombines TRBV30 with TRBJ1-3, with D tentatively TRBD1 (5 bases). The V and J ends lost 3 bases and 5 bases respectively, with 26 bases between them. CDR1 is GTSNPN, CDR2 SVGIG, per germline (reference sequence). The CDR3 contains 18 residues. The CDR3 is CAWSLGGYRDGLRNTIYF. For the CDR3, the DNA is TGTGCCTGGAGCCTCGGAGGCTACCGGGACGGACTTCGAAACACCATATATTTT.

This clonotype was seen repeatedly, ten times or more. The CDR3 DNA sequence: TGTGCCAGCAGTTACTCGAGATCCAGCGGGGAGCTGTTTTTT. Its translation is CASSYSRSSGELFF. This chain connects TRBV6-5 to TRBJ2-2; D gene uncertain. Between the trimmed V and J ends, which lost 0 bases and 7 bases, there was a span of 9 bases. Germline V gene data show CDR1 as MNHEY and CDR2 as SVGAGI. This CDR3 is 14 amino acids long.

This clonotype was observed many times. The V gene is TRBV7-2, the J gene TRBJ2-7; D is undetermined. With 1 base removed from V and 5 bases from J, the gap between germline ends came to 12 bases. CDR1 SGHTA and CDR2 FQGNSA come from the germline V gene. This CDR3 is 14 amino acids long. The CDR3 loop reads CASSLGRSRHEQYF. In DNA, the CDR3 is TGTGCCAGCAGCTTAGGCAGGTCTCGGCACGAGCAGTACTTC.

The chain is built from TRBV7-9 and TRBJ2-1; TRBD1 or TRBD2 may be the D gene (5 bases each). V shed 6 bases and J shed 5 bases, with 11 bases lying between them. This CDR3 comprises 13 residues. Germline loops: CDR1 SEHNR, CDR2 FQNEAQ (reference sequence). DNA of the CDR3: TGTGCCAGCAGACCCGGGGCCAACAATGAGCAGTTCTTC. Translating it yields CASRPGANNEQFF.

The CDR3 region is CAISAVVGGSTDTQYF. The CDR3 DNA follows: TGTGCCATCAGTGCGGTAGTTGGGGGCTCCACAGATACGCAGTATTTT. The chain recombines TRBV10-3 with TRBJ2-3; a possible D gene is TRBD1 (6 bases). Per germline, CDR1 ENHRY and CDR2 SYGVKD. The germline V and J ends were trimmed by 4 bases and 2 bases, with 16 bases remaining between them. The CDR3 sequence is 16 residues long.

This clonotype was seen at least ten times. This sequence joins TRBV12-3 or TRBV12-4 and TRBJ1-4; 7 bases match TRBD1. Losses at the gene ends were 4 bases for V and 0 bases for J; bases not matched to a gene: 2. CDR3 length: 15 residues. The CDR3 here is CASSWTGATNEKLFF. CDR3 nucleotide sequence: TGTGCCAGCAGTTGGACAGGAGCAACTAATGAAAAACTGTTTTTT.

The chain couples TRBV10-3 to TRBJ1-1; D unresolved. Trimming shortened V by 8 bases and J by 1 base, and 5 bases separated the two germline ends. The CDR3 sequence is 11 residues long. Germline CDR1 is ENHRY and CDR2 is SYGVKD. Written as DNA, the CDR3 is TGTGCCATCGCAGCGAACACTGAAGCTTTCTTT. This gives the protein CAIAANTEAFF.

This chain connects TRBV2 to TRBJ2-3; D is unclear. The V end was cut by 5 bases, the J end by 6 bases, with 9 bases between. From germline, CDR1 is SNHLY and CDR2 FYNNEI. This CDR3 spans 12 amino acids. CDR3 residues: CASSKSWDTQYF. In nucleotides, the CDR3 is TGTGCCAGCAGTAAGTCCTGGGATACGCAGTATTTT.